This TCR beta chain was sequenced during a study of blood T cell repertoires in COVID-19. Overall study: COVID-19 samples, acute and convalescent, were from the United States, Italy and Spain. Nucleic acid was either cDNA or gDNA, and it came from T cells, B-cell-depleted T cells, or PBMCs.

CDR3 length equals 15 residues. V gave up 5 bases and J gave up 6 bases, with 17 bases separating them. Per germline, CDR1 MNHEY and CDR2 SVGEGT. The method was immunoSEQ multiplex PCR; TCRdb's version includes in-frame clones alone and lacks a portion of them. The sample lists 150,000 or so clones; roughly 87% were seen once. The chain uses TRBV6-2 or TRBV6-3 and TRBJ1-5, with D maybe TRBD1 (5 bases). The specimen was peripheral blood. The receptor's source is a woman aged 70-85 years with acute or convalescent COVID-19. DNA for the CDR3: TGTGCCAGCAGTCCACAGGTGCAGGGTGGTCAGCCCCAGCATTTT. Its protein is CASSPQVQGGQPQHF.